The 17 T cell receptor beta chains reported below all come from one sample, sequenced in a study of blood T cell repertoires in COVID-19. Profiling relied on immunoSEQ multiplex PCR, and the TCRdb table lists in-frame clones only, not all of them. The sample holds 150,000 or so clones, approximately 80% seen once. Sequencing input: peripheral blood. These receptors came from a woman aged 55-75 years with acute or convalescent COVID-19.

Comment on this clone: This specimen includes other DNA sequences encoding the same CDR3. J is TRBJ2-7 and V is TRBV7-9; 7 nucleotides match TRBD2. The ends lost 0 bases at V and 4 bases at J; junction bases unmatched: 0. Germline V lookup: CDR1 SEHNR, CDR2 FQNEAQ (reference sequence). The CDR3 contains 13 residues. The CDR3, as DNA: TGTGCCAGCAGCTTAGCGGGGGGGTACGAGCAGTACGTC. This encodes CASSLAGGYEQYV.

The chain has TRBV24-1 and TRBJ1-5, with D possibly TRBD1 on 5 matching bases. The CDR3 is 13 residues long. Germline CDR1 KGHDR, CDR2 SFDVKD. V dropped 5 bases and J dropped 7 bases, with 11 bases sitting between them. The CDR3 is CATSAGREQPQHF. Written as DNA, the CDR3 is TGTGCCACCAGTGCTGGCAGGGAACAGCCCCAGCATTTT.

The genes are TRBV9 and TRBJ2-1; TRBD1 matches 9 bases. Germline CDR1 reads SGDLS; CDR2 reads YYNGEE. CDR3 length: 17 residues. The J segment lost 3 bases and the V segment lost 2 bases, leaving 9 bases of the junction unmatched. The CDR3 reads CASSVGVGTGYYNEQFF. The CDR3 bases are TGTGCCAGCAGCGTGGGGGTGGGGACAGGGTACTACAATGAGCAGTTCTTC.

The chain joins TRBV6-5 to TRBJ2-1, with TRBD2 matching 12 bases. With V trimmed by 6 bases and J by 2 bases, 2 bases remained unmatched. Germline V gives CDR1 MNHEY, CDR2 SVGAGI. This CDR3 contains 15 residues. CDR3 loop: CASRTSGGTYNEQFF. The CDR3 nucleotides read TGTGCCAGCAGGACTAGCGGGGGCACCTACAATGAGCAGTTCTTC.

The CDR3 DNA sequence: TGCGCCAGCAGCGCCGGACAGGGGAACTATGGCTACACCTTC. This gives the protein CASSAGQGNYGYTF. The chain uses TRBV5-1 and TRBJ1-2, with TRBD1 identical over 9 bases. Germline V gene lookup returns CDR1 SGHRS and CDR2 YFSETQ. The V gene end was trimmed by 4 bases and the J gene end by 2 bases; junction bases not matched to a gene: 3. This CDR3 has 14 amino acids.

The chain employs TRBV10-3 and TRBJ1-5, with 7 bases aligning to TRBD1. Trimming cost V 6 bases and J 5 bases; bases outside gene matches: 4. This CDR3 region has 13 residues. Germline assignment: CDR1 ENHRY and CDR2 SYGVKD. The CDR3 reads CAISTGADQPQHF. The CDR3 DNA reads TGTGCCATCAGCACAGGGGCGGATCAGCCCCAGCATTTT.

This chain's CDR3 is CASTSTGQTFYEQYV. The CDR3 DNA is TGTGCCAGTACCAGTACGGGACAGACCTTCTACGAGCAGTACGTC. V usage is TRBV19 and J usage is TRBJ2-7, with 7 bases that match TRBD1. The CDR3 spans 15 residues. The J segment lost 3 bases and the V segment lost 7 bases, leaving 12 bases of the junction unmatched. Germline V lookup: CDR1 LNHDA, CDR2 SQIVND (reference sequence).

The J gene is TRBJ1-2, the V gene TRBV5-8, with 7 bases fitting TRBD1. The germline gives CDR1 SGHTS, CDR2 YDEGEE. With 4 bases clipped from V and 5 bases from J, the junction kept 5 bases outside the gene matches. The CDR3 spans 13 residues. As DNA, the CDR3 is TGTGCCAGCAGCCACCGGGACAGTTATGGCTACACCTTC. Its protein is CASSHRDSYGYTF.

The rearrangement uses TRBV12-5 and TRBJ1-2; D not resolved. This CDR3 has 12 amino acids. Trimming took 0 bases from V and 8 from J, leaving 7 bases between them. Germline CDR1 LGHNT, CDR2 FRNRAP. The CDR3 region is CASGLVGEGYTF. The CDR3 DNA reads TGTGCTAGTGGTTTGGTCGGGGAGGGCTACACCTTC.

The rearrangement uses TRBV23-1 and TRBJ2-7; 7 bases align to TRBD1. TRBV23-1 is classed as an ORF, of uncertain function. V was clipped by 6 bases and J by 2 bases; unmatched bases: 16. The CDR3 runs to 17 residues. As DNA, the CDR3 is TGCGCCAGCAGCCGCCCGACACAGGGGATTGGAACCTACGAGCAGTACTTC. Residues: CASSRPTQGIGTYEQYF.

The chain combines TRBV12-3 or TRBV12-4 with TRBJ1-2; D uncertain. The CDR3 length is 13 residues. V was cut by 4 bases and J by 4 bases, with 10 bases left in between. The CDR3 region has the DNA TGTGCCAGCAGTTCCGGCAGGCCCTATGGCTACACCTTC. Amino acid sequence: CASSSGRPYGYTF.

This clone was seen a few times. The chain employs TRBV12-3 or TRBV12-4 and TRBJ1-2; a possible D gene is TRBD1 (6 bases). CDR3 length: 13 residues. Trimming removed 4 bases at V and 4 bases at J, with 10 bases between. The CDR3 region is CASSWGGPYGYTF. CDR3 DNA sequence: TGTGCCAGCAGTTGGGGGGGGCCCTATGGCTACACCTTC.

The chain uses TRBV10-2 and TRBJ1-2, with a tentative D call TRBD1 (5 bases). This CDR3 has 14 amino acids. The V gene lost 10 bases and the J gene lost 6 bases, with 21 bases spanning the gap. Per the germline V gene, CDR1 is WSHSY and CDR2 is SAAADI. The CDR3 loop reads CATRSPGGVNGYTF. The DNA for the CDR3 is TGCGCCACCAGGTCCCCCGGGGGTGTTAATGGCTACACCTTC.

V gene TRBV4-1 combines with J gene TRBJ1-1, with 7 positions matching TRBD1. Germline assignment: CDR1 MGHRA and CDR2 YSYEKL. Trimming cost V 1 base and J 0 bases; bases outside gene matches: 14. This CDR3 is built from 19 residues. The chain's CDR3 is CASSQATSLGTAMNTEAFF. The CDR3 DNA is TGCGCCAGCAGCCAAGCTACAAGCTTAGGGACAGCGATGAACACTGAAGCTTTCTTT.

The CDR3 here is CASSSAGGAETQYF. In DNA form, the CDR3 reads TGTGCCAGCAGTTCAGCTGGGGGCGCTGAGACCCAGTACTTC. The chain carries TRBV28 and TRBJ2-5; D is perhaps TRBD1 (6 bases). V lost 4 bases, J lost 5 bases, and 14 bases lay in between. The CDR3 spans 14 residues. Per germline, CDR1 MDHEN and CDR2 SYDVKM.

The chain joins TRBV6-5 to TRBJ1-1; no clear D. The germline V and J ends were trimmed by 7 bases and 3 bases, with 18 bases remaining between them. Germline CDR1 reads MNHEY; CDR2 reads SVGAGI. The CDR3 length is 15 residues. Here the CDR3 reads CASTGGAFQHTEAFF. CDR3 nucleotide sequence: TGTGCCAGCACAGGTGGTGCCTTTCAGCACACTGAAGCTTTCTTT.

The rearrangement links TRBV19 to TRBJ2-1, with D maybe TRBD2 (5 bases). The V gene's germline CDR1 is LNHDA and CDR2 SQIVND (reference sequence). V was pared by 5 bases and J by 5 bases, with 13 bases between. This CDR3 is 14 amino acids long. The CDR3 nucleotides read TGTGCCAGTAGTGATGACGGGGTGGACAATGAGCAGTTCTTC. Residues: CASSDDGVDNEQFF.